Below, one T cell receptor beta chain is given with its context. The germline gives CDR1 SEHNR, CDR2 FQNEAQ (reference sequence). CDR3 length: 15 amino acids. V was cut by 5 bases and J by 0 bases, with 14 bases left in between. This sample stems from a study of CD8 T cells in Susac syndrome. CD8+ and CD4+ T cells taken from blood had their TCR beta sequenced. The multiple sclerosis controls consisted of treatment-naive patients with relapsing-remitting disease, either stable or active. After extraction with the RNeasy kit, about 0.45 to 1 ug of the RNA was reverse transcribed using random hexamers. The TCR beta CDR3 was amplified by immunoSEQ multiplex PCR across 54 Vbeta, 13 Jbeta. TCRdb reprocessed the immunoSEQ multiplex PCR reads with MiXCR, giving one entry per CDR3 protein. The sample contains almost 450,000 distinct CDR3 sequences, approximately 85% of which appear only once.

Sequenced sample: CD8+ T cells from PBMCs. V and J are TRBV7-9 and TRBJ2-7; D is unclear. This TCR was recovered from a human donor with multiple sclerosis. CDR3 coding DNA: TGTGCCAGCAGCCCCCTCGAGAGGAGCTCCTACGAGCAGTACTTC. Translation: CASSPLERSSYEQYF.